These 15 T cell receptor beta chains originate from one sample sequenced in a study of blood T cell repertoires in COVID-19. Produced via immunoSEQ multiplex PCR; TCRdb's table is partial and in-frame only. The sample gives more than 95,000 clones, around four fifths of which show up once; about an eighth is in the top ten. Source material: peripheral blood. The receptors were sampled from a man in his sixties with acute or convalescent COVID-19.

The chain is built from TRBV5-1 and TRBJ2-3; 9 bases are shared with TRBD2. V shed 4 bases and J 0 bases; nucleotides not matched to a gene: 9. The germline V gene has CDR1 SGHRS and CDR2 YFSETQ. This CDR3 spans 17 amino acids. The CDR3 reads CASSVRTSATSTDTQYF. Here the CDR3 DNA reads TGCGCCAGCAGCGTCCGGACTAGCGCTACTAGCACAGATACGCAGTATTTT.

The J gene is TRBJ2-3, the V gene TRBV5-8; 7 bases align to TRBD1. The CDR3 totals 15 residues. CDR1 is SGHTS and CDR2 is YDEGEE in the germline V gene. After removal of 4 bases from V and 3 bases from J, the junction contained 8 bases not matched to a gene. DNA for the CDR3: TGTGCCAGCAGCCCGAGGGACAGACAGACAGATACGCAGTATTTT. Its protein product is CASSPRDRQTDTQYF.

Points on this clone: One junction end disagrees with the germline gene, perhaps due to a read error. This specimen includes other DNA sequences encoding the same CDR3. The chain is built from TRBV2 and TRBJ1-3; possibly TRBD1 for D (6 bases). CDR1 is SNHLY and CDR2 is FYNNEI in the germline V gene. CDR3 length: 14 residues. In nucleotides, the CDR3 is TGTGCCAGCAGACCCCAGGGGCCTGGGAACACCATATATTTT. Translation gives CASRPQGPGNTIYF.

The genes are TRBV5-4 and TRBJ1-2; D is perhaps TRBD1 (5 bases). This CDR3 spans 15 amino acids. Deletions cut 1 base from V and 5 bases from J, with 15 bases between. Germline CDR1 SGHNT, CDR2 YYREEE (reference sequence). As DNA, the CDR3 is TGTGCCAGCAGCTTGTCTCCCGGGGGAGGTTATGGCTACACCTTC. This codes for CASSLSPGGGYGYTF.

V usage is TRBV28 and J usage is TRBJ2-2; 7 bases match TRBD2. Germline loops: CDR1 MDHEN, CDR2 SYDVKM. The length of the CDR3 is 15 residues. J gave up 5 bases and V 2 bases, and 5 bases lay outside the gene matches. The CDR3 nucleotides are TGTGCCAGCAGTTTAGTAGCGGGCAGGACCGGGGAGCTGTTTTTT. Protein: CASSLVAGRTGELFF.

The CDR3 DNA reads as TGCAGTGCTAGAGCATATGAGGGCTACACCTTC. It specifies CSARAYEGYTF. The chain employs TRBV20-1 and TRBJ1-2, with D uncertain. The CDR3 is 11 residues long. Germline loops: CDR1 DFQATT, CDR2 SNEGSKA (reference sequence). Deletions cut 1 base from V and 8 bases from J, with 8 bases between.

This chain links TRBV6-5 with TRBJ1-2, with 10 bases that match TRBD1. This CDR3 is 12 amino acids long. V lost 5 bases, J lost 11 bases, and 5 bases stayed unmatched. Germline CDR1 MNHEY, CDR2 SVGAGI. This chain's CDR3 is CASSRQGAQYTF. CDR3 in DNA: TGTGCCAGCAGTAGACAGGGGGCGCAGTACACCTTC.

Only one count was recorded for this clone. CDR3 sequence: CASRGQDRGLRYTF. Written as DNA, the CDR3 is TGTGCCAGCAGGGGGCAGGACAGGGGTCTTCGCTACACCTTC. V is TRBV2 and J is TRBJ1-2, with 9 bases lining up with TRBD1. The CDR3 sequence is 14 residues long. The germline V gene has CDR1 SNHLY and CDR2 FYNNEI. J was trimmed by 9 bases and V by 6 bases; bases with no gene match: 11. Based on the CDR3 plus reference TRBV2 and TRBJ1-2, the full variable domain is EPEVTQTPSHQVTQMGQEVILRCVPISNHLYFYWYRQILGQKVEFLVSFYNNEISEKSEIFDDQFSVERPDGSNFTLKIRSTKLEDSAMYFCASRGQDRGLRYTFGSGTRLTVV.

V usage is TRBV6-5 and J usage is TRBJ1-3, with D unresolved. The V and J ends lost 5 bases and 0 bases respectively, with 11 bases between them. The CDR3 totals 15 residues. The V gene's germline CDR1 is MNHEY and CDR2 SVGAGI. CDR3 bases: TGTGCCAGCAGTCAACAGTTCCTCTCTGGAAACACCATATATTTT. It yields the protein CASSQQFLSGNTIYF.

The chain carries TRBV9 and TRBJ1-2; TRBD1 might be the D (5 bases). Per the germline V gene, CDR1 is SGDLS and CDR2 is YYNGEE. V lost 4 bases and J 2 bases, leaving 12 bases between the germline ends. The CDR3 has 14 amino acids. CDR3 coding DNA: TGTGCCAGCAGCCATAGGCGGGGGAACTATGGCTACACCTTC. As protein: CASSHRRGNYGYTF.

The J gene is TRBJ2-1, the V gene TRBV2, with TRBD1 as a possible D gene (5 bases). This CDR3 region has 13 residues. Trimming pared 6 bases from V and 6 bases from J, leaving 12 bases between. Looked up from germline, CDR1 is SNHLY and CDR2 is FYNNEI. The CDR3 spells CASSGRVGNEQFF. The CDR3 region has the DNA TGTGCCAGCAGCGGCAGGGTGGGCAATGAGCAGTTCTTC.

The chain is built from TRBV27 and TRBJ2-1, with D perhaps TRBD1 (5 bases). The CDR3 sequence is 14 residues long. V shed 5 bases and J shed 8 bases, with 16 bases lying between them. Germline lookup yields CDR1 MNHEY and CDR2 SMNVEV (reference sequence). CDR3 sequence reads: CASSEMQGADEQFF. CDR3 in DNA: TGTGCCAGCAGTGAGATGCAAGGGGCGGATGAGCAGTTCTTC.

The chain links TRBV12-3 or TRBV12-4 to TRBJ1-2, with D possibly TRBD1 on 6 matching bases. There are 13 residues in the CDR3. The V and J ends lost 6 bases and 8 bases respectively, with 16 bases between them. For the CDR3, the DNA is TGTGCCAGCAGACCCGGGGGGCGGAGGGGCTACACCTTC. Its translation is CASRPGGRRGYTF.

This clone rates as medium-sized. The chain employs TRBV5-1 and TRBJ1-2; maybe TRBD1 (6 bases). This CDR3 spans 15 amino acids. The germline V and J ends were trimmed by 3 bases and 8 bases, with 20 bases remaining between them. Germline CDR1 is SGHRS and CDR2 is YFSETQ. The CDR3 protein is CASSSDPNQGYGYTF. The CDR3 nucleotides are TGCGCCAGCAGCTCCGACCCTAACCAGGGGTACGGCTACACCTTC.

Remarks on this clone: Germline and junction disagree at one end, which may indicate a read error. The chain couples TRBV7-2 to TRBJ2-2, with 11 nucleotides matching TRBD2. The germline V gene encodes CDR1 SGHTA and CDR2 FQGNSA. The CDR3 contains 15 residues. The CDR3 is CASRLGLAGTGELFF. CDR3 bases: TGTGCCAGCAGATTAGGACTAGCGGGTACCGGGGAGCTGTTTTTT.